Detailed here is one T cell receptor (beta chain). Its antigen is currently unknown. This entry belongs to a study of early T cells in non-severe SARS-CoV-2 infection. About the research overall: Chains were unpaired, as sequencing was done on bulk RNA from unsorted whole blood.

After removal of 3 bases from V and 2 bases from J, the junction contained 10 bases not matched to a gene. Germline values: CDR1 KGHSH, CDR2 LQKENI. There are 18 residues in the CDR3. Notes on the study in general: Missing private and CD4 specificities, VDJdb matching favored anti-spike CD8 responses.

The TCR library protocol was used to attach unique molecular identifiers. These identifiers were attached to individual cDNA molecules. TCRdb fed the 5' RACE reads into MiXCR, producing one record per CDR3 protein. The sample has about 71,000 distinct CDR3 sequences; around 13% are singletons. The source of this sequence is an adult who was a healthcare worker with PCR-confirmed SARS-CoV-2 infection or an uninfected control (not recorded which). Sequences were obtained from whole blood. The chain couples TRBV18 to TRBJ2-6; TRBD1 agrees at 7 bases. CDR3 protein: CASSPNTGAAAGANVLTF. DNA of the CDR3: TGTGCCAGCTCACCTAACACAGGGGCCGCCGCTGGGGCCAACGTCCTGACTTTC.